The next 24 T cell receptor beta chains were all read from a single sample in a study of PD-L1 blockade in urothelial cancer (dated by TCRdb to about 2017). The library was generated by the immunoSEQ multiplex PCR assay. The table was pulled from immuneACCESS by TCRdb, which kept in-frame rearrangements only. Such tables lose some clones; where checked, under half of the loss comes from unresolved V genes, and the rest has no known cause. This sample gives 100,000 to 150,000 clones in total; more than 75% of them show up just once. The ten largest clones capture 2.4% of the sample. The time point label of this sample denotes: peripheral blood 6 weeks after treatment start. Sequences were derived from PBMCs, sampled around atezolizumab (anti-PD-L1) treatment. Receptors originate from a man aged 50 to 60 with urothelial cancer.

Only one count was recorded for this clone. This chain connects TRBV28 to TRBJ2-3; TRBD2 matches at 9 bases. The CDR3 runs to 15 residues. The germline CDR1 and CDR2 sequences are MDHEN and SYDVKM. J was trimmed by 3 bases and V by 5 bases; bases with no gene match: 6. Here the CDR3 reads CASSKLAGATDTQYF. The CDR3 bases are TGTGCCAGCAGTAAATTAGCGGGAGCAACAGATACGCAGTATTTT. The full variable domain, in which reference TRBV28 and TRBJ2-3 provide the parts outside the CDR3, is DVKVTQSSRYLVKRTGEKVFLECVQDMDHENMFWYRQDPGLGLRLIYFSYDVKMKEKGDIPEGYSVSREKKERFSLILESASTNQTSMYLCASSKLAGATDTQYFGPGTRLTVL.

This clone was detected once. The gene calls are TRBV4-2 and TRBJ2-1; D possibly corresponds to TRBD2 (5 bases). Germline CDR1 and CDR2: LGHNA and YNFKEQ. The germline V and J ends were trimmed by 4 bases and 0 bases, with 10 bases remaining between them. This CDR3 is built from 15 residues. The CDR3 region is CASSPQAGSYNEQFF. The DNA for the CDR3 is TGTGCCAGCAGCCCGCAGGCGGGCTCCTACAATGAGCAGTTCTTC.

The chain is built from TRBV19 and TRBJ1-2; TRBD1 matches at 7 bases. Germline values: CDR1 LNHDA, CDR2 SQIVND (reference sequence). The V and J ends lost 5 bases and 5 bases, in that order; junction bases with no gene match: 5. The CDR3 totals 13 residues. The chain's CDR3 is CASSVRDSYGYTF. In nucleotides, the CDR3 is TGTGCCAGTAGTGTCCGGGACAGTTATGGCTACACCTTC.

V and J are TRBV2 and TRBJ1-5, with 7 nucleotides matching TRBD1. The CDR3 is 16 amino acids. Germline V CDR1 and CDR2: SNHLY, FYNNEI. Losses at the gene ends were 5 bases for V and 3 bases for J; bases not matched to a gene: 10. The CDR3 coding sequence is TGTGCCAGCAGTTTCTCAGGGGGGCCCTACAATCAGCCCCAGCATTTT. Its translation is CASSFSGGPYNQPQHF.

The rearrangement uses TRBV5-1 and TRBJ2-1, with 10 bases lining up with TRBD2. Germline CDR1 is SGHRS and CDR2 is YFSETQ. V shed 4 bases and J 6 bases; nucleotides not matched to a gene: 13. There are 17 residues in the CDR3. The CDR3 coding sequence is TGCGCCAGCAGCCCCTGGTCTAGCGGGAGCTCGGGCAATGAGCAGTTCTTC. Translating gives CASSPWSSGSSGNEQFF.

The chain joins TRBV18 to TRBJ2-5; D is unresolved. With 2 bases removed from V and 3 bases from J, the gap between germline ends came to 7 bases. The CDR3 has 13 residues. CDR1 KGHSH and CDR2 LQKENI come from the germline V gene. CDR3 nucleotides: TGTGCCAGCTCACCAACGCCAGAAGAGACCCAGTACTTC. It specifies CASSPTPEETQYF. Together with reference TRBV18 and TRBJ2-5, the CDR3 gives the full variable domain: NAGVMQNPRHLVRRRGQEARLRCSPMKGHSHVYWYRQLPEEGLKFMVYLQKENIIDESGMPKERFSAEFPKEGPSILRIQQVVRGDSAAYFCASSPTPEETQYFGPGTRLLVL.

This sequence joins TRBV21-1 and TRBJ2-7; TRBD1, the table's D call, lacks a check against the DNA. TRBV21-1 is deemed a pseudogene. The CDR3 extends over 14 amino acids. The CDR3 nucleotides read TGTGCCAGCAGCAAATGGACAGGGCCTGACGAGCAGTACTTC. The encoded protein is CASSKWTGPDEQYF.

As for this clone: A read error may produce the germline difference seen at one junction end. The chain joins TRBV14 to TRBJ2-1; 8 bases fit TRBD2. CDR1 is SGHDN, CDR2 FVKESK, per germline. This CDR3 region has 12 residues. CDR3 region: CASSQAWTSSIF. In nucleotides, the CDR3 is TGTGCCAGCAGCCAAGCGTGGACTAGCTCGATCTTC.

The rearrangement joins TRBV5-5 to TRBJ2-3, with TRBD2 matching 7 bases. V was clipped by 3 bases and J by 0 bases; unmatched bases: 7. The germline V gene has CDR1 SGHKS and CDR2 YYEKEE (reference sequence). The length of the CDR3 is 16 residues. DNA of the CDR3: TGTGCCAGCAGCTGGCGGATAGCGGGTAGCACAGATACGCAGTATTTT. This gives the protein CASSWRIAGSTDTQYF.

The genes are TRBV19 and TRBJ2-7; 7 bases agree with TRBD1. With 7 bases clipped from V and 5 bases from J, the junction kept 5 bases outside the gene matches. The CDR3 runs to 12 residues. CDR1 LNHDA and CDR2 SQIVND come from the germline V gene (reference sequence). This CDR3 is CASKGQINEQYF. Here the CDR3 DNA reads TGTGCCAGTAAGGGACAGATAAACGAGCAGTACTTC.

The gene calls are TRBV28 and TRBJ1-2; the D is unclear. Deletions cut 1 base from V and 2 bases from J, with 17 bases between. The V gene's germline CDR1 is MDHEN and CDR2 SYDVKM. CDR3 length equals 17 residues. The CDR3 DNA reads TGTGCCAGCAGTTTATATCAGGTGTCCACTCTCAACTATGGCTACACCTTC. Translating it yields CASSLYQVSTLNYGYTF.

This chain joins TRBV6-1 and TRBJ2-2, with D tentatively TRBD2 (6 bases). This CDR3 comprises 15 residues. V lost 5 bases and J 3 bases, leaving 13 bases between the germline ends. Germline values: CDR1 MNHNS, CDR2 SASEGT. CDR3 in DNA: TGTGCCAGCAGTCCCCAGGGACTCCACACCGGGGAGCTGTTTTTT. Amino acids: CASSPQGLHTGELFF.

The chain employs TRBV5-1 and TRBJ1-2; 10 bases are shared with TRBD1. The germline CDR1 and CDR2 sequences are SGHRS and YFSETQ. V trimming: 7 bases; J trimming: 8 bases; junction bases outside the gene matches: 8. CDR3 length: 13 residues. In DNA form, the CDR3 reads TGCGCCAGCGGTCTGGGGACAGGGGACGGCTACACCTTC. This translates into CASGLGTGDGYTF.

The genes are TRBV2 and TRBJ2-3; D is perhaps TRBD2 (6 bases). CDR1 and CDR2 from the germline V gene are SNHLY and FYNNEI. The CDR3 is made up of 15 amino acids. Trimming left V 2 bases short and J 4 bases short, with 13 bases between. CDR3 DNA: TGTGCCAGCAGTGAATTAGCGGAAGGGGCAGATACGCAGTATTTT. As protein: CASSELAEGADTQYF.

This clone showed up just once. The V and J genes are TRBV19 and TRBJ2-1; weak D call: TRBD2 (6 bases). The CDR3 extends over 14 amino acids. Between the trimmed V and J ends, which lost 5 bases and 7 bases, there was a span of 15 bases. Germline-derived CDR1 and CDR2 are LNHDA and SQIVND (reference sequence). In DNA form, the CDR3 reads TGTGCCAGTAGTCGGGGGAGTAGTAGGAATGAGCAGTTCTTC. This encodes CASSRGSSRNEQFF.

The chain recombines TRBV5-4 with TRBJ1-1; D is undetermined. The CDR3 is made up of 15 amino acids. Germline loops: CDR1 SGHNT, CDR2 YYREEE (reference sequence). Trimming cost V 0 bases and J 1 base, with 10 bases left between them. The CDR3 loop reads CASSLAVERNTEAFF. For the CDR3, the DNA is TGTGCCAGCAGCTTGGCTGTGGAGAGGAACACTGAAGCTTTCTTT.

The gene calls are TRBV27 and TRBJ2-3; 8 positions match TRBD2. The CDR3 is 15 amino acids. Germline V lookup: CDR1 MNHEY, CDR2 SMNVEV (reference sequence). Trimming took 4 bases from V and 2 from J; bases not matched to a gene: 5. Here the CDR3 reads CASSYTGLDTDTQYF. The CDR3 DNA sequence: TGTGCCAGCAGTTACACGGGACTAGACACAGATACGCAGTATTTT.

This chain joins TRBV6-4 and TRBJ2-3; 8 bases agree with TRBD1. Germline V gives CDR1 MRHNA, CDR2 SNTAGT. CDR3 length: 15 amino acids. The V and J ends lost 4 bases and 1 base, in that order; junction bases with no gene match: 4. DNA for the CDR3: TGTGCCAGCAGTGTAGAGGACAGGGGCACAGATACGCAGTATTTT. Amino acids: CASSVEDRGTDTQYF.

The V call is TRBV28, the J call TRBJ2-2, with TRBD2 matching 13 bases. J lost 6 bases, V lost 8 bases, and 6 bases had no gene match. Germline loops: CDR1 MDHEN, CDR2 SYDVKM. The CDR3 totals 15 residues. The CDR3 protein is CASQTSGRAAGELFF. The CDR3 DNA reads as TGTGCCAGCCAAACTAGCGGGAGGGCCGCCGGGGAGCTGTTTTTT.

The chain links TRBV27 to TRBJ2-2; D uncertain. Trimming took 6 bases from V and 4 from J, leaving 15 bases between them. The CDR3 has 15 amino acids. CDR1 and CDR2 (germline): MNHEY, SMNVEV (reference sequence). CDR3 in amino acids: CASSPPQPSTGELFF. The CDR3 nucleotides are TGTGCCAGCAGCCCCCCTCAACCCAGCACCGGGGAGCTGTTTTTT.

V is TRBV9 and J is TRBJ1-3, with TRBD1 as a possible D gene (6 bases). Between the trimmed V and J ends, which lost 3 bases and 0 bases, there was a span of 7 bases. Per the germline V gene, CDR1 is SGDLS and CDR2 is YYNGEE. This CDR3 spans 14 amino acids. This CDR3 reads CASSATGSGNTIYF. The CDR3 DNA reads TGTGCCAGCAGCGCGACAGGCTCTGGAAACACCATATATTTT.

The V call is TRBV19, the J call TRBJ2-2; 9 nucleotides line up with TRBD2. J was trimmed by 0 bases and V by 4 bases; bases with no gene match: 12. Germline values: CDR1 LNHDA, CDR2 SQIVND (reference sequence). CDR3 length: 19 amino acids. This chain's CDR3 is CASSTFLGGRVANTGELFF. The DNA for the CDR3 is TGTGCCAGTAGTACCTTTCTTGGCGGGAGGGTGGCGAACACCGGGGAGCTGTTTTTT.

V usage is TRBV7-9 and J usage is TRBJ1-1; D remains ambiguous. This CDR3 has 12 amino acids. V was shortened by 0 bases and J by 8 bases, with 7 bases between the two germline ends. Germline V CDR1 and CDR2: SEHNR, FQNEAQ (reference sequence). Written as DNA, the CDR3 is TGTGCCAGCAGCTTAGCGAGGTTGGAAGCTTTCTTT. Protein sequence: CASSLARLEAFF.

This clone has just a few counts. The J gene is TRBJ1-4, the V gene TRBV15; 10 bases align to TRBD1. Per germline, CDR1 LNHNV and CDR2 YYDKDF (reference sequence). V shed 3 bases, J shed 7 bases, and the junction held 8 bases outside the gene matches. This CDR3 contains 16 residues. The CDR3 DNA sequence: TGTGCCACCAGCAGGGGGAGCCGGGACAGGGGTGAAAAACTGTTTTTT. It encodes CATSRGSRDRGEKLFF. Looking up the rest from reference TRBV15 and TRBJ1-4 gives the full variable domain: DAMVIQNPRYQVTQFGKPVTLSCSQTLNHNVMYWYQQKSSQAPKLLFHYYDKDFNNEADTPDNFQSRRPNTSFCFLDIRSPGLGDTAMYLCATSRGSRDRGEKLFFGSGTQLSVL.